This is a list of T cell receptor beta chains from one sample in a study of radiotherapy plus CTLA-4 blockade in lung cancer. Libraries were prepared by immunoSEQ multiplex PCR; TCRdb keeps only in-frame clonotypes and omits some of them. The sample shows about 40,000 clones, just over 85% of them seen only once. Sequencing used peripheral blood, obtained from a patient treated with radiotherapy plus ipilimumab. The receptors stem from a human donor with non-small cell lung cancer whose response to radiotherapy plus ipilimumab could not be evaluated. The CDR3 runs from the conserved cysteine through the conserved F or W. The D gene is left open where the match is weak. Size tells how often a clone was seen (once, few, many) or the class of an expanded clone, and some rows leave it out.

D	size	V	J	CDR3	DNA
.	.	TRBV28	TRBJ2-1	CASTGGLGNEQFF	TGTGCCAGCACCGGGGGTCTAGGGAATGAGCAGTTCTTC
TRBD1	once	TRBV5-4	TRBJ1-2	CASSWTGFNYGYTF	TGTGCCAGCAGCTGGACAGGGTTTAACTATGGCTACACCTTC
.	.	TRBV10-3	TRBJ2-3	CAISDRGDTQYF	TGTGCCATCAGTGACAGGGGAGATACGCAGTATTTT
TRBD1	.	TRBV10-2	TRBJ2-7	CASSGTDSYEQYF	TGCGCCAGCAGCGGGACAGACTCCTACGAGCAGTACTTC
TRBD2	once	TRBV7-2	TRBJ2-7	CASSLFRLAGAWEQYF	TGTGCCAGCAGCTTATTCAGACTAGCGGGGGCTTGGGAGCAGTACTTC
TRBD1	.	TRBV19	TRBJ2-1	CASGRQGVHNEQFF	TGTGCCAGTGGGCGACAGGGGGTTCACAATGAGCAGTTCTTC
TRBD2	.	TRBV4-2	TRBJ2-3	CASSPGLSADTQYF	TGTGCCAGCAGCCCGGGACTATCGGCAGATACGCAGTATTTT
TRBD1	.	TRBV28	TRBJ2-7	CASTRTGVREQYF	TGTGCCAGCACGAGGACAGGGGTACGCGAGCAGTACTTC
TRBD2	.	TRBV7-9	TRBJ2-7	CASTLTVSTERDDEQYF	TGTGCCAGCACCCTTACGGTCAGCACTGAGCGGGACGACGAGCAGTACTTC
.	.	TRBV7-2	TRBJ2-2	CASSIVRGGTGELFF	TGTGCCAGCAGCATCGTGCGGGGCGGGACCGGGGAGCTGTTTTTT
TRBD2	once	TRBV15	TRBJ2-1	CATSREGGGRDNEQFF	TGTGCCACCAGCAGAGAGGGGGGAGGGCGGGACAATGAGCAGTTCTTC
TRBD1	.	TRBV7-9	TRBJ1-2	CASSRRTGGYGYTF	TGTGCCAGCAGCCGAAGGACAGGGGGCTATGGCTACACCTTC
.	.	TRBV6-1	TRBJ1-6	CASSEQGPNSPLHF	TGTGCCAGCAGTGAACAGGGCCCGAATTCACCCCTCCACTTT
TRBD2	few	TRBV7-2	TRBJ2-4	CASSRQGAGGGGYIQYF	TGTGCCAGCAGCCGCCAGGGAGCGGGGGGGGGTGGATACATTCAGTACTTC
.	once	TRBV19	TRBJ2-1	CASSIGWKGSAEQFF	TGTGCCAGTAGTATAGGGTGGAAGGGGTCCGCTGAGCAGTTCTTC
TRBD2	.	TRBV5-1	TRBJ2-1	CASSLGTSGNNEQFF	TGCGCCAGCAGCTTGGGGACTAGCGGGAACAATGAGCAGTTCTTC
TRBD2	.	TRBV4-1	TRBJ2-2	CASSQGRGAGTGELFF	TGCGCCAGCAGCCAAGGGCGGGGGGCCGGCACCGGGGAGCTGTTTTTT
TRBD2	once	TRBV4-3	TRBJ2-3	CASSQAGTSGGAASTDTQYF	TGCGCCAGCAGCCAAGCCGGGACTAGCGGGGGGGCAGCTAGCACAGATACGCAGTATTTT
.	.	TRBV7-9	TRBJ1-2	CASSLTNPRGYTF	TGTGCCAGCAGCTTAACGAACCCGAGGGGCTACACCTTC
TRBD2	.	TRBV19	TRBJ2-5	CASSPTSPTGTKGTQYF	TGTGCCAGTAGCCCCACCTCTCCAACCGGGACTAAGGGGACCCAGTACTTC
TRBD1	.	TRBV6-6	TRBJ1-5	CASSYVVRGLNQPQHF	TGTGCCAGCAGTTACGTGGTTAGGGGGCTCAATCAGCCCCAGCATTTT
.	.	TRBV9	TRBJ2-3	CASSSSVTDTQYF	TGTGCCAGCAGCTCTAGCGTCACAGATACGCAGTATTTT
.	.	TRBV7-9	TRBJ1-2	CASSQVTVAGDYGYTF	TGTGCCAGCAGCCAAGTTACCGTGGCAGGGGACTATGGCTACACCTTC
TRBD1	once	TRBV5-8	TRBJ1-3	CASSAGGRNFGNTIYF	TGTGCCAGCAGCGCAGGGGGCCGGAATTTTGGAAACACCATATATTTT
TRBD2	.	TRBV28	TRBJ2-5	CASSSGGLAYQETQYF	TGTGCCAGCAGTAGCGGTGGACTAGCGTACCAAGAGACCCAGTACTTC
TRBD1	.	TRBV19	TRBJ1-2	CASSPGDSNYGYTF	TGTGCCAGTAGTCCTGGGGACAGTAACTATGGCTACACCTTC
TRBD2	.	TRBV4-2	TRBJ2-5	CASSRRLANQETQYF	TGTGCCAGCAGCCGAAGACTAGCGAATCAAGAGACCCAGTACTTC
.	few	TRBV21-1	TRBJ2-5	CAPPGYQETQYF	TGTGCCCCCCCAGGGTACCAAGAGACCCAGTACTTC
.	.	TRBV7-8	TRBJ2-5	CASSLGYRPPQQETQYF	TGTGCCAGCAGCTTAGGATACAGGCCACCCCAACAAGAGACCCAGTACTTC
.	.	TRBV4-1	TRBJ2-3	CASSHLGGVTDTQYF	TGCGCCAGCAGCCACCTAGGGGGAGTCACAGATACGCAGTATTTT
.	.	TRBV27	TRBJ2-5	CASSPARMQTQYF	TGTGCCAGCAGTCCCGCTAGGATGCAGACCCAGTACTTC
TRBD2	.	TRBV5-4	TRBJ2-2	CASSEPGLAGAGELFF	TGTGCCAGCAGCGAGCCGGGACTAGCGGGGGCCGGGGAGCTGTTTTTT
.	.	TRBV5-1	TRBJ2-3	CASSLAGAVYTQYF	TGCGCCAGCAGCCTTGCAGGGGCCGTGTATACGCAGTATTTT
TRBD1	.	TRBV5-6	TRBJ2-2	CASSLRNRGRELFF	TGTGCCAGCAGCTTGAGGAACAGGGGTAGGGAGCTGTTTTTT
.	.	TRBV7-9	TRBJ2-7	CASSPGAKSSYEQYF	TGTGCCAGCAGCCCAGGGGCCAAGAGCTCCTACGAGCAGTACTTC
TRBD1	.	TRBV28	TRBJ2-3	CASSRTGVVTDTQYF	TGTGCCAGCAGCCGGACAGGGGTTGTCACAGATACGCAGTATTTT
TRBD1	.	TRBV5-1	TRBJ2-5	CASSPGQGDGQETQYF	TGCGCCAGCAGCCCTGGACAGGGTGATGGGCAAGAGACCCAGTACTTC
.	once	TRBV7-2	TRBJ1-5	CASSRWGPDSNQPQHF	TGTGCCAGCAGCCGTTGGGGGCCAGATAGCAATCAGCCCCAGCATTTT
.	.	TRBV19	TRBJ2-1	CASARGGGERLNEQFF	TGTGCCAGTGCCCGGGGAGGAGGGGAGAGACTCAATGAGCAGTTCTTC
.	.	TRBV27	TRBJ2-7	CASSSRSRGFYEQYF	TGTGCCAGCAGTTCTCGTAGCAGGGGCTTCTACGAGCAGTACTTC
TRBD2	.	TRBV10-2	TRBJ2-3	CASRAGGADTQYF	TGCGCCAGCAGAGCGGGGGGGGCAGATACGCAGTATTTT
.	.	TRBV10-2	TRBJ2-2	CASTFVPDTGELFF	TGCGCCAGCACTTTCGTTCCGGACACCGGGGAGCTGTTTTTT
.	.	TRBV5-8	TRBJ2-2	CASSSPGGRGTGELFF	TGTGCCAGCAGCTCCCCCGGGGGAAGGGGCACCGGGGAGCTGTTTTTT
.	.	TRBV2	TRBJ1-2	CASRPQALGASAF	TGTGCCAGCAGGCCTCAGGCCCTGGGAGCTAGTGCCTTC
TRBD2	.	TRBV2	TRBJ2-2	CASSYSGGARSGELFF	TGTGCCAGCAGTTATAGCGGGGGGGCGAGAAGCGGGGAGCTGTTTTTT
.	.	TRBV7-7	TRBJ2-1	CASSLTGRANEQFF	TGTGCTAGCAGCTTAACAGGGCGAGCCAATGAGCAGTTCTTC